The clone carrying this T cell receptor (beta chain) was counted only a few times. Its specificity is not known. The sample is drawn from a study of T cells after yellow fever vaccination. V gave up 4 bases and J gave up 1 base, with 11 bases separating them. This CDR3 comprises 14 residues. CDR1 and CDR2 (germline): SGHDT, YYEEEE. 5'RACE template switching generated TCR cDNA, adding a universal primer site and UMIs. TCRdb re-derived calls from the 5' RACE reads in MiXCR, one entry per CDR3 protein. The repertoire consists of 310,000 or so distinct CDR3 sequences, with around 6.8% occurring once and the leading ten covering 15% to 20%. Points from the study as a whole: Primary-vaccination clones mostly resurfaced post-booster (about 95% CD4, about 87% CD8). A weaker but faster secondary response was observed, peaking on day 5 versus 15. Abundant clonotypes (contaminants from the bulk population) could be present in FACS-sorted repertoires.

This clonotype was sampled from a young man who received the YFV17D yellow fever vaccine. The material was PBMCs, obtained around 45 days after the first yellow fever vaccination. The chain combines TRBV5-6 with TRBJ2-5; no clear D. CDR3 protein: CASSQTSSQETQYF. Written as DNA, the CDR3 is TGTGCCAGCAGCCAGACCTCGTCCCAAGAGACCCAGTACTTC.